This T cell receptor (beta chain) comes out of a study of blood T cell repertoires in COVID-19. Germline V CDR1 and CDR2: LGHNT, FRNRAP. This CDR3 comprises 14 residues. Unmatched junction bases numbered 8, after V lost 6 bases and J lost 6 bases. The assay was immunoSEQ multiplex PCR, and TCRdb's table has in-frame clones only and misses some. This sample carries around 63,000 clones, 70% to 85% of them seen once, and the ten largest clones take around 5.1%. The clonotype comes from a woman in her 70s with acute or convalescent COVID-19. The sequencing sample was made of peripheral blood. The gene calls are TRBV12-5 and TRBJ1-2; 9 bases agree with TRBD1. The CDR3 bases are TGTGCTAGTGGCATGGGACAGGGTTCAGATGGCTACACCTTC. Its translation is CASGMGQGSDGYTF.